Reported below is one T cell receptor (beta chain). Its specificity is unknown. From the 5' RACE reads, TCRdb called clonotypes with MiXCR, one entry per CDR3 protein. The table lists roughly 400,000 distinct CDR3 sequences, more than 20% of them singletons. This sample was taken from a study of T-cell memory formation after mild COVID-19. Germline CDR1 SGHAT, CDR2 FQNNGV. This CDR3 spans 12 amino acids. The V end was cut by 6 bases, the J end by 0 bases, with 6 bases between. Study-level findings and limits: Clones contracting over day 15 to 85 were CD4/CD8 balanced, with later expanders leaning CD4+.

This chain links TRBV11-2 with TRBJ2-7; D is undetermined. The sample taken for sequencing was PBMCs or a T cell subset sorted from them (not recorded which). The receptor was derived from an adult woman who had mild COVID-19 (a few samples of this study predate the infection). Cell type and time point are not known. CDR3 sequence (DNA): TGTGCCAGCAGGGGGATCTCCTACGAGCAGTACTTC. Its protein is CASRGISYEQYF. The full variable domain, with the rest looked up from reference TRBV11-2 and TRBJ2-7, is EAGVAQSPRYKIIEKRQSVAFWCNPISGHATLYWYQQILGQGPKLLIQFQNNGVVDDSQLPKDRFSAERLKGVDSTLKIQPAKLEDSAVYLCASRGISYEQYFGPGTRLTVT.